The rows below give T cell receptor beta chains drawn from one sample of a study of CD8+CD57+ T cells in acquired aplastic anemia. TCRdb fed the reads into MiXCR, producing one record per CDR3 protein. The sample contains about 81,000 distinct CDR3 sequences, approximately 46% of which appear only once. The sample was sorted CD4+, CD8+, or CD8+CD57+ T cells (not recorded which) from PBMCs. Receptor source: a human donor in good health, serving as a control. Each CDR3 is given with its conserved first and last residue. Fields, in order: CDR3 DNA, CDR3 protein, J gene, V gene, clone size, D gene. The D gene is left open where the match is weak. The size entry is marked missing in some rows and otherwise reads once, few, many or a size class.

DNA: TGTGCCAGCGCCCTCGGAGGGGTCGCATCCTTTAACTATGGCTACACCTTC
CDR3: CASALGGVASFNYGYTF
J: TRBJ1-2
V: TRBV12-3/TRBV12-4
size: -
D: -

DNA: TGTGCCACCAGTGATCCGGACAGCCGTGAAGCTTTCTTT
CDR3: CATSDPDSREAFF
J: TRBJ1-1
V: TRBV24-1
size: many
D: -

DNA: TGCAGCGTTGGGCAGACACCCAATCAGCCCCAGCATTTT
CDR3: CSVGQTPNQPQHF
J: TRBJ1-5
V: TRBV29-1
size: -
D: -

DNA: TGTGCCACCAGTGATCCCCGGACAGGGGGAAACCTAAACCCAAGCACAGATACGCAGTATTTT
CDR3: CATSDPRTGGNLNPSTDTQYF
J: TRBJ2-3
V: TRBV24-1
size: -
D: TRBD1

DNA: TGCAGTGCTAGAGATCAACAGGGACATGGCTACACCTTC
CDR3: CSARDQQGHGYTF
J: TRBJ1-2
V: TRBV20-1
size: many
D: -

DNA: TGTGCCGTTTCTGGGGGAACAGGGCCCTACTTC
CDR3: CAVSGGTGPYF
J: TRBJ2-7
V: TRBV10-3
size: -
D: -

DNA: TGTGCCAGCAGCGTAGCAGGGAATACGCAGTATTTT
CDR3: CASSVAGNTQYF
J: TRBJ2-3
V: TRBV9
size: -
D: -

DNA: TGTGCCAGCAGCGTAGCCGGGTCCAGCTCCTACGAGCAGTACTTC
CDR3: CASSVAGSSSYEQYF
J: TRBJ2-7
V: TRBV9
size: many
D: -

DNA: TGTGCCAGCAGTGATGGAGGGGCGGGTGAAAAACTGTTTTTT
CDR3: CASSDGGAGEKLFF
J: TRBJ1-4
V: TRBV2
size: -
D: -

DNA: TGTGCCAGCAGCCCCCGAGGGGACAGGGTTATAGATACGCAGTATTTT
CDR3: CASSPRGDRVIDTQYF
J: TRBJ2-3
V: TRBV25-1
size: -
D: TRBD1

DNA: TGTGCCAGTAGTATGACAGATTCGGCCGGGTACTATGGCTACACCTTC
CDR3: CASSMTDSAGYYGYTF
J: TRBJ1-2
V: TRBV19
size: many
D: -

DNA: TGTGCCAGCAGCGAGGGGCGGGTAGATACGCAGTATTTT
CDR3: CASSEGRVDTQYF
J: TRBJ2-3
V: TRBV7-8
size: once
D: -

DNA: TGCAGCGTCCGACGGGGGCTGGGCTACGAGCAGTACTTC
CDR3: CSVRRGLGYEQYF
J: TRBJ2-7
V: TRBV29-1
size: -
D: -

DNA: TGTGCCAGCATCCAGACGTACGAGCAGTACTTC
CDR3: CASIQTYEQYF
J: TRBJ2-7
V: TRBV6-1
size: -
D: -

DNA: TGTGCCACCAGCAGCGGACCTCGAGATACGCAGTATTTT
CDR3: CATSSGPRDTQYF
J: TRBJ2-3
V: TRBV15
size: -
D: -

DNA: TGCAGTGCTAGAGGGACAGGCTCTAACTATGGCTACACCTTC
CDR3: CSARGTGSNYGYTF
J: TRBJ1-2
V: TRBV20-1
size: -
D: TRBD1

DNA: TGTGCCACGGGGCGAGGGGACTCCTACAATGAGCAGTTCTTC
CDR3: CATGRGDSYNEQFF
J: TRBJ2-1
V: TRBV9
size: many
D: -

DNA: TGTGCCAGCAGTTACTCTGAGCTAGCGGGAGGTTATTCGGGTGGAGGTACGCAGTATTTT
CDR3: CASSYSELAGGYSGGGTQYF
J: TRBJ2-3
V: TRBV25-1
size: -
D: TRBD2

DNA: TGTGCCAGCAGCTTAGAGGTCAGGGGCGACGAGCAGTACTTC
CDR3: CASSLEVRGDEQYF
J: TRBJ2-7
V: TRBV7-8
size: many
D: -

DNA: TGTGCCACCAGCAGACAGGGGAGTTCACCCCTCCACTTT
CDR3: CATSRQGSSPLHF
J: TRBJ1-6
V: TRBV15
size: -
D: -

DNA: TGTGCCAGCAGCTTAGATGGGCCCTTTGGGTATGGCTACACCTTC
CDR3: CASSLDGPFGYGYTF
J: TRBJ1-2
V: TRBV7-9
size: many
D: -

DNA: TGTGCCAGCAGCGCTCGGACAGACTTCTACGAGCAGTACTTC
CDR3: CASSARTDFYEQYF
J: TRBJ2-7
V: TRBV7-6
size: many
D: -

DNA: TGTGCCAGCAGTTTACAGCGAGCGAACACTGAAGCTTTCTTT
CDR3: CASSLQRANTEAFF
J: TRBJ1-1
V: TRBV28
size: few
D: -

DNA: TGCGCCAGCAGCCAAGGATCCGGCTACGAGCAGTACTTC
CDR3: CASSQGSGYEQYF
J: TRBJ2-7
V: TRBV4-1
size: many
D: -